The clone carrying this T cell receptor beta chain was observed a few times. Time point reported: sample taken at primary tumor resection. Untreated early-stage non-small cell lung cancer patients, over 55 in total, were the donors. Sequencing of whole RNA from tumor, nontumor lung or frozen PBMC involved no sorting. The sample is drawn from a study of spatial heterogeneity in lung cancer. Every individual TCR cDNA molecule carried its own unique molecular identifier, which allowed correction of PCR and sequencing errors. TCRdb redid the calling of the 5' RACE reads with MiXCR, one entry per CDR3 protein. The sample consists of tens of thousands of distinct CDR3 sequences, approximately 7.2% of them appearing once. This receptor was obtained from a female donor with early-stage non-small cell lung cancer. Specimen: PBMCs, collected at surgery.

CDR3 protein: CSASRDSIAGELFF. CDR3 DNA: TGCAGTGCTTCCCGGGACTCAATCGCCGGGGAGCTGTTTTTT. The chain links TRBV20-1 to TRBJ2-2; possible D gene TRBD2, 6 bases. V lost 5 bases and J 6 bases, leaving 16 bases between the germline ends. The CDR3 length is 14 residues. Germline CDR1 is DFQATT and CDR2 is SNEGSKA (reference sequence).